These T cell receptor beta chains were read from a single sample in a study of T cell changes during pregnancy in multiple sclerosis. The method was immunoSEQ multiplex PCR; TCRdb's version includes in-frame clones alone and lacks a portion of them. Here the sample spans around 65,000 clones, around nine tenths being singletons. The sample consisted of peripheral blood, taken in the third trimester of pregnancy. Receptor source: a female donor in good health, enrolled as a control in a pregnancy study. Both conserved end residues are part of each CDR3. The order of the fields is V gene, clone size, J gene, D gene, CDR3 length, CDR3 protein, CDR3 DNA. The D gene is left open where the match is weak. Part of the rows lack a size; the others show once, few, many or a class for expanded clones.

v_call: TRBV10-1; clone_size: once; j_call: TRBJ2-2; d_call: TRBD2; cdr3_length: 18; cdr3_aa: CASSERAGGFANTGELFF; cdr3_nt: TGCGCCAGCAGTGAGAGAGCGGGGGGGTTCGCGAACACCGGGGAGCTGTTTTTT
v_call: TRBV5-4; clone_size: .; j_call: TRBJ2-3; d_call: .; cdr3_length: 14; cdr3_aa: CASSLEPLRDTQYF; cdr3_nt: TGTGCCAGCAGCTTGGAACCCCTTCGGGATACGCAGTATTTT
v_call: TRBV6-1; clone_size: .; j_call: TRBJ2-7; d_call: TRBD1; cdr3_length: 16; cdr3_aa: CASSEAGTASRYEQYF; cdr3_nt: TGTGCCAGCAGTGAAGCGGGGACAGCTTCTCGCTACGAGCAGTACTTC
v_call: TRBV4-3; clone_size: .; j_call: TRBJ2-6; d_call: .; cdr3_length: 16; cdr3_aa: CASSQDQGAGANVLTF; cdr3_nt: TGCGCCAGCAGCCAAGATCAAGGGGCCGGGGCCAACGTCCTGACTTTC
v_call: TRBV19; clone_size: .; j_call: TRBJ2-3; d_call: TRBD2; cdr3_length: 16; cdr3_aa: CASSIGMTSVTDTQYF; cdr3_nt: TGTGCCAGTAGTATAGGAATGACTAGCGTCACAGATACGCAGTATTTT
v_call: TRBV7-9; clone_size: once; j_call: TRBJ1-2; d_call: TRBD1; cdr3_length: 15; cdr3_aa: CASSSGGPRGHRYTF; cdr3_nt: TGTGCCAGCAGCTCAGGAGGCCCCAGGGGGCATCGCTACACCTTC
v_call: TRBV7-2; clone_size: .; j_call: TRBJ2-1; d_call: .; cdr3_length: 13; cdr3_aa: CASSLVGYNEQFF; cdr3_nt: TGTGCCAGCAGCCTCGTCGGTTACAATGAGCAGTTCTTC
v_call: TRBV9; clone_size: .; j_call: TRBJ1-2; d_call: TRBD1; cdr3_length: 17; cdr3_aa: CASSVDLGGLRSYGYTF; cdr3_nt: TGTGCCAGCAGCGTAGATCTAGGGGGCCTGCGGTCCTATGGCTACACCTTC
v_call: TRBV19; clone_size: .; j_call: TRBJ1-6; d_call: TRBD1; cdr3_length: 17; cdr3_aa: CASSTETGLPYNSPLHF; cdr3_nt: TGTGCCAGTAGTACGGAGACAGGGCTTCCCTATAATTCACCCCTCCACTTT
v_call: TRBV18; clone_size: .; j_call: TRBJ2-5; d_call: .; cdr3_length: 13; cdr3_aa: CASSPQAGETQYF; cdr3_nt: TGTGCCAGCTCACCACAGGCAGGAGAGACCCAGTACTTC
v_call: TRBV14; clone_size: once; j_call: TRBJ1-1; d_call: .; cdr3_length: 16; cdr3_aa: CASCKRLASSDAEAFF; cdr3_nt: TGTGCCAGCTGCAAGAGACTGGCCTCCTCCGACGCTGAAGCTTTCTTT